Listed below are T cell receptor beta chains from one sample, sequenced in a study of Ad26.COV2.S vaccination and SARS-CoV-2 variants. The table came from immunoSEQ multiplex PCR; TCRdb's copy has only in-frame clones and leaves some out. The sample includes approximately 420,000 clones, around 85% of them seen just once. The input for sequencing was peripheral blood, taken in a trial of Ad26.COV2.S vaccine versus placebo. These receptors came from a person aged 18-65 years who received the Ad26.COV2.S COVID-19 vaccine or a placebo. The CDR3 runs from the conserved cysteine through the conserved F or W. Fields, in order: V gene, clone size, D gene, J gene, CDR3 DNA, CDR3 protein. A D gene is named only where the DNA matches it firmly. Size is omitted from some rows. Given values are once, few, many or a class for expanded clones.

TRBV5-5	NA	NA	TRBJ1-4	TGTGCCAGCAGCCCTGAGGGCGCGGGTGAAAAACTGTTTTTT	CASSPEGAGEKLFF
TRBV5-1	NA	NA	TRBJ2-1	TGCGCCAGCAGCTTGGTCCCGGGACCTTACAATGAGCAGTTCTTC	CASSLVPGPYNEQFF
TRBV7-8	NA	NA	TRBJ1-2	TGTGCCAGCAGCTTACCGGAAAACTATGGCTACACCTTC	CASSLPENYGYTF
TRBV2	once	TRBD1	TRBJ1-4	TGTGCCAGCAGGACAGGGGAAGAAAAACTGTTTTTT	CASRTGEEKLFF
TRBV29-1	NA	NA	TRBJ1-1	TGCAGCGTAATGCAGAACACTGAAGCTTTCTTT	CSVMQNTEAFF
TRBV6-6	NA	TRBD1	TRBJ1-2	TGTGCCAGCCGTACCCCGGGACAGCTAGATGGCTACACCTTC	CASRTPGQLDGYTF
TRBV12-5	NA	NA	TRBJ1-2	TGTGCTAGTGGTTTGGGAGACAGACCCTTCTATGGCTACACCTTC	CASGLGDRPFYGYTF
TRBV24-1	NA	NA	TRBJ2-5	TGTGCCACCAGTGATTTTATGTCAGAGACCCAGTACTTC	CATSDFMSETQYF
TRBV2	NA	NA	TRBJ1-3	TGTGCCAGCAGTGAACAGGGCCATATCGGAAACACCATATATTTT	CASSEQGHIGNTIYF
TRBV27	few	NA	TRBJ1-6	TGTGCCAGCAGTTTGGGTATGGATAATTCACCCCTCCACTTT	CASSLGMDNSPLHF
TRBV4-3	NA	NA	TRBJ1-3	TGCGCCAGCAGCCAAGAAGAATGGGGGAACACCATATATTTT	CASSQEEWGNTIYF
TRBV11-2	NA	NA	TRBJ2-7	TGTGCCAGCAGCTTAGGGACCACCTACGAGCAGTACTTC	CASSLGTTYEQYF
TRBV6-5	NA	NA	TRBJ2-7	TGTGCCAGCAGTTACTCTCCAGGGGGGGGATCCTACGAGCAGTACTTC	CASSYSPGGGSYEQYF
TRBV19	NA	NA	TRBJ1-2	TGTGCCAGCACAAACAGGGTGAGGAATGGCTACACCTTC	CASTNRVRNGYTF
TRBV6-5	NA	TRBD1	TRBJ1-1	TGTGCCAGCAGTTACGCCACAGGGGGGAACACTGAAGCTTTCTTT	CASSYATGGNTEAFF
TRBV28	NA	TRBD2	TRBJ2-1	TGTGCCAGCAGTCACAGACTAGCGGGGGGGCTGGAGCAGTTCTTC	CASSHRLAGGLEQFF
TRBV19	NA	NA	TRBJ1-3	TGTGCCAGTAGTACTCCCCCGGACACCTCTGGAAACACCATATATTTT	CASSTPPDTSGNTIYF
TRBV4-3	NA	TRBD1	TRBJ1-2	TGCGCCAGCAGCCAAATACCGGGACAGAAGTGGGGCTACACCTTC	CASSQIPGQKWGYTF